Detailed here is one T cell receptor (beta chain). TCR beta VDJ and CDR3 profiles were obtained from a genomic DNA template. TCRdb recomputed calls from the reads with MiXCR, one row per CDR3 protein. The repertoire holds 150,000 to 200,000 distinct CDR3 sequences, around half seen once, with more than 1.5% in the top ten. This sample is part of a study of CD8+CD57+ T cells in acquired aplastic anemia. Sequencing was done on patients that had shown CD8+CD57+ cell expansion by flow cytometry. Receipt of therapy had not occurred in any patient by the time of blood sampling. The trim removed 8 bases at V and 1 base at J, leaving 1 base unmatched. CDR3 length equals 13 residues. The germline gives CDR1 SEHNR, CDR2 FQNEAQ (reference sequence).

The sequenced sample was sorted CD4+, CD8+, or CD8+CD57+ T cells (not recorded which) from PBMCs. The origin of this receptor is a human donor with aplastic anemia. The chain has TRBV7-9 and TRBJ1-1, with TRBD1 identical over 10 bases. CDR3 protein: CASGDRGNTEAFF. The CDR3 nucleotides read TGTGCCAGCGGGGACAGGGGGAACACTGAAGCTTTCTTT. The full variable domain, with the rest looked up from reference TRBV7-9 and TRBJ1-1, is DTGVSQNPRHKITKRGQNVTFRCDPISEHNRLYWYRQTLGQGPEFLTYFQNEAQLEKSRLLSDRFSAERPKGSFSTLEIQRTEQGDSAMYLCASGDRGNTEAFFGQGTRLTVV.